The present TCR beta chain was sequenced within a study of blood T cell repertoires in COVID-19. Sequenced by immunoSEQ multiplex PCR; TCRdb stores in-frame clones only, minus some. The profile shows about 220,000 clones, about 79% of them singletons. Looked up from germline, CDR1 is SEHNR and CDR2 is FQNEAQ (reference sequence). The CDR3 loop spans 14 amino acids. With V trimmed by 6 bases and J by 8 bases, 6 bases remained unmatched. The rearrangement uses TRBV7-9 and TRBJ1-4, with 10 bases fitting TRBD1. The receptor's source is an older woman who had recovered from COVID-19. Sequenced sample: PBMCs or T cells enriched from blood (not recorded which). The DNA of the CDR3 is TGTGCCAGCAGGATCGGGGACAGGGGAGAAAAACTGTTTTTT. Amino acid sequence: CASRIGDRGEKLFF.